The sequence of this T cell receptor beta chain was determined in a study of OX40 agonist ivuxolimab in advanced cancers. Findings and limits, study-wide: On average, CD8+ T cells showed a greater number of expanded clones than CD4+.

TCRdb's copy holds only in-frame clones and misses some; the assay was immunoSEQ multiplex PCR. The sample shows fewer than 30,000 clones, approximately 81% of them seen only once. This clone has a handful of counts. Its target is not known. Sequencing used CD4+ or CD8+ T cells sorted from blood, obtained in a trial of the OX40 agonist ivuxolimab. This receptor was obtained from an adult with an advanced solid tumor such as melanoma, head and neck, liver or kidney cancer.

CDR3 residues: CASRVQHYSYEQYF. DNA of the CDR3: TGTGCCAGCAGAGTACAGCATTACTCCTACGAGCAGTACTTC. V usage is TRBV2 and J usage is TRBJ2-7; no clear D. The V end lost 6 bases, the J end lost 0 bases, and 12 bases lay between the germline ends. CDR3 length: 14 residues. The germline gives CDR1 SNHLY, CDR2 FYNNEI. The whole variable domain, filled in from reference TRBV2 and TRBJ2-7, reads EPEVTQTPSHQVTQMGQEVILRCVPISNHLYFYWYRQILGQKVEFLVSFYNNEISEKSEIFDDQFSVERPDGSNFTLKIRSTKLEDSAMYFCASRVQHYSYEQYFGPGTRLTVT.